The sequence of this T cell receptor (beta chain) was determined in a study of blood T cell repertoires in COVID-19 (dated by TCRdb to about 2020). For the study in its entirety: Samples from collaborators originated in the United States, Italy and Spain and spanned both the acute and convalescent phases of COVID-19. The material from the prospective study consisted of cDNA or gDNA derived from T cells, B-cell-depleted T cells, or PBMCs. The dataset comprised deeply sampled blood TCRbeta repertoires from subjects exposed to, actively infected with, or recovered from COVID-19. The repertoires were released in a freely available public database meant as a resource for research on the immune response to SARS-CoV-2. The samples were drawn from two sources: the first 160 participants of the ongoing ImmuneRACE study, and 1,254 subjects contributed by 6 global collaborators. Nearly every sample came with metadata listing a de-identified subject ID, COVID-19 status, age in years and sex. Where HLA class I and class II types were available, the types were taken from metadata supplied by the sample provider, not from assay-based typing.

TCRbeta CDR3 regions were amplified from genomic DNA using the immunoSEQ Assay, a bias-controlled multiplex PCR. The original pipeline was this. The number of nucleated cells in each sample was estimated from the amplification of reference gene primers within the assay. Sequence reads were collapsed and filtered to measure the absolute abundance of every unique TCRbeta CDR3 rearrangement. For each sample, productive Simpson clonality was calculated by taking the square root of Simpson's diversity index across productive rearrangements. The table comes from immuneACCESS by way of TCRdb, which keeps in-frame sequences with V and J called. Part of the clones is missing from these tables; in studies checked, under half for an unresolved V gene and the rest for unknown reasons. The DNA was the basis for D and trimming; V, J and clone size are from that table. The sample table holds about 200,000 clones, of which more than 75% were seen once. Jointly, the top ten make up about a sixth of the sample.

To note about this clone: Its cognate antigen has yet to be identified. No qualities accompany the bases; no much larger clone lies one base away.

Enrolling through a virtual design, the prospective study's participants ranged in age from roughly 18 to 89 years and lived across some 23 United States geographic areas. To assign participants to cohorts, the prospective study relied on clinical history that participants themselves reported in a screening survey and a study questionnaire. In the prospective study, whole blood, serum and a nasopharyngeal or oropharyngeal swab were collected from each participant by mobile phlebotomists. Over an approximately 2-month period, participants in the prospective study had the option of providing additional blood draws and questionnaires. Before DNA extraction, prospective study blood samples were shipped either frozen or at room temperature. Points the paper makes about the study in general: The amount of clinical and demographic metadata varied by source and participant and was provided uncurated.

The CDR3 contains 15 residues, cysteine and phenylalanine counted. Only the CDR3 region is kept as DNA, spanning 45 bases read in frame from base 1. V lost 6 bases and J lost 6 bases, and the count of bases not matched to a germline gene is 7. From the germline V gene (reference sequence), CDR1 is LNHDA and CDR2 is SQIVND. This receptor was identified in a woman aged 50 to 60 with acute COVID-19. The sequenced sample consisted of PBMCs or T cells enriched from blood (not recorded which). The rearranged segments are TRBV19 and TRBJ1-5; 11 central bases correspond to TRBD1. Here is the DNA: TGTGCCAGTAGAACCGGGACAGGGGGAGGTCAGCCCCAGCATTTT. It translates to CASRTGTGGGQPQHF.